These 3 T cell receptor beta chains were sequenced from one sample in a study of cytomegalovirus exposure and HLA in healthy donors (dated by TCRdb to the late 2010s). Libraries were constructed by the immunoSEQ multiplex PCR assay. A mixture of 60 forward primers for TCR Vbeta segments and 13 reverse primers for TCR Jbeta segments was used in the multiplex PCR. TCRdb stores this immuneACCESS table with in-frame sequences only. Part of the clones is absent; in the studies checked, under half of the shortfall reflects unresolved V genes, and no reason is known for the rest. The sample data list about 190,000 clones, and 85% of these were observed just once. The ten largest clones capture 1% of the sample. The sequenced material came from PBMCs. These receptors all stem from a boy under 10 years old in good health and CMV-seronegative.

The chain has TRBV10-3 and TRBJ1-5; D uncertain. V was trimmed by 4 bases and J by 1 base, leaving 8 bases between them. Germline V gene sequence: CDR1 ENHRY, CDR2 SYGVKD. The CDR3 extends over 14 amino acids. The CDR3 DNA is TGTGCCATCAGTGTCACTCCGAGCAATCAGCCCCAGCATTTT. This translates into CAISVTPSNQPQHF.

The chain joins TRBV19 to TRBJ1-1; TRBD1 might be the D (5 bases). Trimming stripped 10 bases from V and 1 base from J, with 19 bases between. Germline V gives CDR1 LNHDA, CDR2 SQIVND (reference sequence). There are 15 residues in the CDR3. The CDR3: CATKTPWGGNTEAFF. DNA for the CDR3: TGTGCCACCAAAACCCCTTGGGGGGGGAACACTGAAGCTTTCTTT.

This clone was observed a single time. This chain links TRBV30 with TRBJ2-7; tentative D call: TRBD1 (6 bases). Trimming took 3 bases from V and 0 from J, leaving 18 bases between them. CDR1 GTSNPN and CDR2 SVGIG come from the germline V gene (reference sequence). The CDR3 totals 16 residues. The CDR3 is CAWSPIPGAASYEQYF. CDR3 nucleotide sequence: TGTGCCTGGAGCCCTATCCCAGGGGCGGCCTCCTACGAGCAGTACTTC.